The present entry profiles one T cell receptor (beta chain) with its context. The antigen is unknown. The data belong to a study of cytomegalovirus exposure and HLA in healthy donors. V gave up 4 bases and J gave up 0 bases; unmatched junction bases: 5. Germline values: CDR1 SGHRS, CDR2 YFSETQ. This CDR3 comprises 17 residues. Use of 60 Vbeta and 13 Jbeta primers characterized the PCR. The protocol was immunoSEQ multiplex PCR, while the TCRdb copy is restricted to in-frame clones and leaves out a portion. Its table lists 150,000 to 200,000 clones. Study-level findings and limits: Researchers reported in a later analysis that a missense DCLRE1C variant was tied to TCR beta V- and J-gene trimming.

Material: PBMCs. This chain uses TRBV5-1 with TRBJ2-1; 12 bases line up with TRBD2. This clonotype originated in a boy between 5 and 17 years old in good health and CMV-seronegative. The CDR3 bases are TGCGCCAGCAGCCTTGGACTAGCGGGGAGCTCCTACAATGAGCAGTTCTTC. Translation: CASSLGLAGSSYNEQFF.